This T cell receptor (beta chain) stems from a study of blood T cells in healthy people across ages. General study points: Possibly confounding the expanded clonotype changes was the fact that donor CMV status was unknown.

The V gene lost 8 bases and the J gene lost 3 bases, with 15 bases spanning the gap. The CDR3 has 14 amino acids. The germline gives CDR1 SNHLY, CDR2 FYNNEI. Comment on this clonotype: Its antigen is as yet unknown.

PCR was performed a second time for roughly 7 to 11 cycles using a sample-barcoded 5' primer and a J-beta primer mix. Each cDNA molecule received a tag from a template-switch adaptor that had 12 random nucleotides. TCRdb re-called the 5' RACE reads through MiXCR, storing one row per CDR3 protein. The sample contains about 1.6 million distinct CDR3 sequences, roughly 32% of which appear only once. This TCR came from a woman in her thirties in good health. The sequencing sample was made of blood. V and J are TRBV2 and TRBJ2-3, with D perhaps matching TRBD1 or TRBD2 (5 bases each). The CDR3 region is CASGSKEGTDTQYF. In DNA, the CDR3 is TGTGCCAGCGGATCGAAAGAGGGGACAGATACGCAGTATTTT.